The following is a T cell receptor (beta chain) sequence with its context. Its antigen is not identified. V lost 3 bases and J 2 bases, leaving 29 bases between the germline ends. The CDR3 has 22 residues. Germline V gene sequence: CDR1 ENHRY, CDR2 SYGVKD. Assay: immunoSEQ multiplex PCR; the TCRdb copy retains only in-frame clones and omits some. The sample includes roughly 30,000 clones, under 95% of them seen just once. This entry comes from a study of monozygotic twins with cystic fibrosis. Study results and limitations: J usage was most co-twin-similar in 8 of 16 pairs, V in 13. Unrelated CF individuals shared fewer identical clonotypes than monozygotic CF twins.

The chain has TRBV10-3 and TRBJ2-6; maybe TRBD1 (5 bases). The sequenced sample consisted of blood. The receptor was derived from a girl aged 2 to 9 with cystic fibrosis. CDR3 nucleotide sequence: TGTGCCATCAGTGACCCAGGGCAGGGCCCTTCCTTATCGATGGCTGGGGCCAACGTCCTGACTTTC. It codes for CAISDPGQGPSLSMAGANVLTF.